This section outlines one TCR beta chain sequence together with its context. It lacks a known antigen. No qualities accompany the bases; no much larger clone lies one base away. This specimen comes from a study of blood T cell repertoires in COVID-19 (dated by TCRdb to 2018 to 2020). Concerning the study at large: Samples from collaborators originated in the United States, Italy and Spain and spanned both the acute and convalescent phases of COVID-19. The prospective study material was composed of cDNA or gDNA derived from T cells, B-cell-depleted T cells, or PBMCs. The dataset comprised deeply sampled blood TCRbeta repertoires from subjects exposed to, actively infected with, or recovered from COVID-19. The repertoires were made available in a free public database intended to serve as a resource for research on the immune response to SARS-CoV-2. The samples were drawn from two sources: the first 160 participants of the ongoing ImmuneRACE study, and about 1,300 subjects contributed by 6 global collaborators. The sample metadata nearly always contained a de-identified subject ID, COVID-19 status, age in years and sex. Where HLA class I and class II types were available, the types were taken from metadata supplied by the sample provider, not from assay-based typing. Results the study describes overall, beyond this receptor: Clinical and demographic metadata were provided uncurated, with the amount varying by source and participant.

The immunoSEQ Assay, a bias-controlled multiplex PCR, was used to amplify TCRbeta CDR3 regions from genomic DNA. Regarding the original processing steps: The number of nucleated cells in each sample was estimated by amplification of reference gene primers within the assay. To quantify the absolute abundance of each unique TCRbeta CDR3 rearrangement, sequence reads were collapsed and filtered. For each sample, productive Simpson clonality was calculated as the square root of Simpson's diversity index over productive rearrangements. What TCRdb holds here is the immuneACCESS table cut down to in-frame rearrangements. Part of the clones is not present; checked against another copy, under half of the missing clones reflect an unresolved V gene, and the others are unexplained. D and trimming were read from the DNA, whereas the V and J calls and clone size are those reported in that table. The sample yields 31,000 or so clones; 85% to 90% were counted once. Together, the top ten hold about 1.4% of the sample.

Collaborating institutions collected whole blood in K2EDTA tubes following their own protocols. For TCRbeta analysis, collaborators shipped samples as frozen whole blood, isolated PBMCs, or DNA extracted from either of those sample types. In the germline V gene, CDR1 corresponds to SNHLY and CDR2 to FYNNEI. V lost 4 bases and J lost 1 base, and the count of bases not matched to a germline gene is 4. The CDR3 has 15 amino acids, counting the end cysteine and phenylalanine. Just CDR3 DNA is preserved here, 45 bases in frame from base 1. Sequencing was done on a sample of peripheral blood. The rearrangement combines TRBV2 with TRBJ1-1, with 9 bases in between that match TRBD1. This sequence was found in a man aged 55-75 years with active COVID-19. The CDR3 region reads CASSVSGQGNTEAFF. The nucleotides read TGTGCCAGCAGTGTTTCGGGACAGGGGAACACTGAAGCTTTCTTT.